These T cell receptor beta chains were read from a single sample in a study of blood T cell repertoires in COVID-19. Some clones are missing from TCRdb's copy, which holds only in-frame ones; the method was immunoSEQ multiplex PCR. The sample yields roughly 130,000 clones, more than 70% seen once. The sample was peripheral blood. These receptors came from a woman aged 55-69 years with acute or convalescent COVID-19. The CDR3 runs from the conserved cysteine through the conserved F or W. A D gene is named only where the DNA matches it firmly.

v_call	d_call	j_call	cdr3_aa	cdr3_nt
TRBV6-5	-	TRBJ1-3	CASSSDSGSGNTIYF	TGTGCCAGCAGTTCCGACAGTGGCTCTGGAAACACCATATATTTT
TRBV28	-	TRBJ1-3	CAAVEGVGNTIYF	TGTGCCGCGGTGGAAGGGGTTGGAAACACCATATATTTT
TRBV18	TRBD1	TRBJ1-1	CASSPQGALTEAFF	TGTGCCAGCTCACCACAGGGGGCGCTAACTGAAGCTTTCTTT
TRBV6-1	-	TRBJ1-3	CASSVYAGTRSGNTIYF	TGTGCCAGCAGTGTGTATGCCGGGACAAGATCTGGAAACACCATATATTTT
TRBV11-3	-	TRBJ1-1	CASSLDRGENTEAFF	TGTGCCAGCAGCTTAGATCGGGGGGAGAACACTGAAGCTTTCTTT
TRBV12-3/TRBV12-4	-	TRBJ2-6	CASSRSGANVLTF	TGTGCCAGCAGCCGTAGTGGGGCCAACGTCCTGACTTTC
TRBV19	TRBD1	TRBJ1-2	CATLTGPGYTF	TGTGCCACCCTGACAGGGCCCGGCTACACCTTC
TRBV5-1	-	TRBJ2-3	CASSTGADTQYF	TGCGCCAGCTCAACGGGGGCAGATACGCAGTATTTT
TRBV7-9	-	TRBJ1-1	CASSYAGSNTEAFF	TGTGCCAGCAGCTACGCCGGTTCGAACACTGAAGCTTTCTTT
TRBV6-4	TRBD1	TRBJ1-2	CASSDGQGFGYTF	TGTGCCAGCAGCGATGGACAGGGGTTTGGCTACACCTTC
TRBV12-3/TRBV12-4	TRBD1	TRBJ2-1	CASSFPTGTQFF	TGTGCCAGCAGTTTCCCGACAGGGACGCAGTTCTTC
TRBV28	TRBD1	TRBJ1-2	CASKIPRGQGMDGYTF	TGTGCCAGCAAAATACCCCGCGGACAGGGGATGGATGGCTACACCTTC
TRBV11-2	-	TRBJ1-1	CASSLDIRNTEAFF	TGTGCCAGCAGCTTAGATATCCGGAACACTGAAGCTTTCTTT
TRBV28	TRBD1	TRBJ1-2	CASSPPPGQGDYGYTF	TGTGCCAGCAGCCCTCCCCCGGGACAGGGGGACTATGGCTACACCTTC
TRBV2	-	TRBJ1-1	CASSPDGGTEAFF	TGTGCCAGCAGCCCAGACGGGGGGACTGAAGCTTTCTTT
TRBV28	TRBD1	TRBJ1-5	CASNAPDRGYNQPQHF	TGTGCCAGCAACGCACCCGACAGGGGGTACAATCAGCCCCAGCATTTT
TRBV6-5	-	TRBJ1-2	CASKTGSANYGYTF	TGTGCCAGCAAAACAGGGTCAGCTAACTATGGCTACACCTTC
TRBV3-1/TRBV3-2	TRBD1	TRBJ1-5	CASSSGGRQGQDF	TGTGCCAGCAGTTCCGGAGGGAGACAGGGGCAAGATTTT
TRBV5-6	TRBD1	TRBJ1-1	CASSLSYRGEAFF	TGTGCCAGCAGCCTGAGCTACAGGGGGGAAGCTTTCTTT
TRBV4-2	TRBD2	TRBJ2-1	CASSLGQLSGSGNNEQFF	TGTGCCAGCAGCCTGGGACAGCTTAGCGGGAGTGGGAACAATGAGCAGTTCTTC
TRBV5-4	-	TRBJ1-2	CASSLESGSRYGYTF	TGTGCCAGCAGCTTGGAGAGCGGTTCCCGCTATGGCTACACCTTC
TRBV30	TRBD1	TRBJ1-4	CAWAGQGNEKLFF	TGTGCCTGGGCGGGACAGGGTAATGAAAAACTGTTTTTT
TRBV3-1/TRBV3-2	-	TRBJ1-1	CASSQSLNLNTEAFF	TGTGCCAGCAGCCAAAGCTTAAACCTAAACACTGAAGCTTTCTTT
TRBV6-5	-	TRBJ1-1	CASSYSGGVNTEAFF	TGTGCCAGCAGTTACTCTGGGGGGGTCAATACTGAAGCTTTCTTT